This T cell receptor (beta chain) is from a study of T cells in narcolepsy. Produced via immunoSEQ multiplex PCR; TCRdb's table is partial and in-frame only. The sample consists of almost 25,000 clones, 50% to 65% of them appearing once. The germline gives CDR1 MNHNS, CDR2 SASEGT. CDR3 length equals 15 residues. The V gene lost 6 bases and the J gene lost 0 bases, with 12 bases spanning the gap. This clone was detected a few times. Sequenced material: memory (CD45RA-) CD4+ T cells from blood. The rearrangement uses TRBV6-1 and TRBJ1-3; D is possibly TRBD1 (5 bases). This clonotype was sampled from a human donor in good health. This CDR3 reads CASSRSTASGNTIYF. In DNA form, the CDR3 reads TGTGCCAGCAGCCGATCGACAGCCTCTGGAAACACCATATATTTT.